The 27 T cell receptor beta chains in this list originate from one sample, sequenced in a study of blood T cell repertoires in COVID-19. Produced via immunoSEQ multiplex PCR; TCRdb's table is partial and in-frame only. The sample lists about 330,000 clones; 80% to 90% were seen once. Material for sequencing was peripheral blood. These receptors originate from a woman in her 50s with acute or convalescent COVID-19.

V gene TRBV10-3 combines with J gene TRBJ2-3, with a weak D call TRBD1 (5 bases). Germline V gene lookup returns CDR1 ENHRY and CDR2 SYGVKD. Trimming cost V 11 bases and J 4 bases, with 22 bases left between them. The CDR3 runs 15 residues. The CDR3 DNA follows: TGTGCCCAATGGCGAGACAGAGTCCAACCAGATACGCAGTATTTT. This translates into CAQWRDRVQPDTQYF.

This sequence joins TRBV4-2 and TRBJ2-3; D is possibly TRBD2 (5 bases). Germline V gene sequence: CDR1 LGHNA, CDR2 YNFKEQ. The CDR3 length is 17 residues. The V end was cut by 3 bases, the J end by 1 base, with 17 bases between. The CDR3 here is CASSQDHSARGTDTQYF. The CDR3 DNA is TGTGCCAGCAGCCAGGACCATAGCGCGAGGGGCACAGATACGCAGTATTTT.

The CDR3 DNA reads as TGTGCCATCAGTGAGTCGAGGGCCCCGAACCAGCCCCAGCATTTT. Encoded protein: CAISESRAPNQPQHF. The chain links TRBV10-3 to TRBJ1-5, with D unresolved. The CDR3 spans 15 residues. The V end lost 0 bases, the J end lost 7 bases, and 13 bases lay between the germline ends. Germline CDR1 and CDR2: ENHRY and SYGVKD.

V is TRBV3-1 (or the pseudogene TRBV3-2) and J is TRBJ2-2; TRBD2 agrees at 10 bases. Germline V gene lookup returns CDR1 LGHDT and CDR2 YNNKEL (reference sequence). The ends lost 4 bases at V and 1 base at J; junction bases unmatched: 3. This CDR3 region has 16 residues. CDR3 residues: CASSRTSGMNTGELFF. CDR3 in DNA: TGTGCCAGCAGCCGGACTAGCGGAATGAACACCGGGGAGCTGTTTTTT.

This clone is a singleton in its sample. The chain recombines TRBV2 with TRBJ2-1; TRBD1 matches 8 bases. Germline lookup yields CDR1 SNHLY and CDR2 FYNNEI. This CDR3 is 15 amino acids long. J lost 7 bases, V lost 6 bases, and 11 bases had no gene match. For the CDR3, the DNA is TGTGCCAGCAGGGCTTCGGGACAGGCCGAAAATGAGCAGTTCTTC. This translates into CASRASGQAENEQFF.

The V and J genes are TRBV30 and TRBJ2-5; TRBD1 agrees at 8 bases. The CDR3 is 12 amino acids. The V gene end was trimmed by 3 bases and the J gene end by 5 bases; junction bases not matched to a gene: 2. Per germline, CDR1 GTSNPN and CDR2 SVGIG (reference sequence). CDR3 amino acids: CAWSRGRETQYF. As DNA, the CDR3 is TGTGCCTGGAGCAGGGGGCGGGAGACCCAGTACTTC.

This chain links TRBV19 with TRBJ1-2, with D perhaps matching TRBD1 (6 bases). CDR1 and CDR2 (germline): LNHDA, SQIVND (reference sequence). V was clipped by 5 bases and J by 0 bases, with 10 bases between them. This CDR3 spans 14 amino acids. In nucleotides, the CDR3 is TGTGCCAGTAGTGGGGGCATAGCTAACTATGGCTACACCTTC. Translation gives CASSGGIANYGYTF.

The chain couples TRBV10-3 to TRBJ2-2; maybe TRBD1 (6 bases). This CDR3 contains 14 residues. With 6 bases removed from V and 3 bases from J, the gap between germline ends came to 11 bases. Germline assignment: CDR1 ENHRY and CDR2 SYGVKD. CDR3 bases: TGTGCCATCAGCCGGGACACCTACACCGGGGAGCTGTTTTTT. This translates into CAISRDTYTGELFF.

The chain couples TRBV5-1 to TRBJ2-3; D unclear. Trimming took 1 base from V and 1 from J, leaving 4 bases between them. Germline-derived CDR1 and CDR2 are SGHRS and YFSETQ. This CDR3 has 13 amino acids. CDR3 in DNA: TGCGCCAGCAGCTTGCCTGGCACAGATACGCAGTATTTT. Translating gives CASSLPGTDTQYF.

CDR3 sequence reads: CASSLQGPPYF. For the CDR3, the DNA is TGTGCCAGCAGTTTACAGGGGCCCCCGTACTTC. This chain connects TRBV12-3 or TRBV12-4 to TRBJ2-7; weak D call: TRBD1 (6 bases). V lost 2 bases and J lost 12, with 11 bases in between. The CDR3 runs 11 residues.

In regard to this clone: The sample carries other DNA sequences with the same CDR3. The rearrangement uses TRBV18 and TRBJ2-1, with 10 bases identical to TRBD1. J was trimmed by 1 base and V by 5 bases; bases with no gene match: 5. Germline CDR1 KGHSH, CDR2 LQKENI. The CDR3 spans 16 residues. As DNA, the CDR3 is TGTGCCAGCTCAAGAGGGACAGGGGATTCCTACAATGAGCAGTTCTTC. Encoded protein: CASSRGTGDSYNEQFF. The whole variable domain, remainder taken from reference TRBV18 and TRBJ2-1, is NAGVMQNPRHLVRRRGQEARLRCSPMKGHSHVYWYRQLPEEGLKFMVYLQKENIIDESGMPKERFSAEFPKEGPSILRIQQVVRGDSAAYFCASSRGTGDSYNEQFFGPGTRLTVL.

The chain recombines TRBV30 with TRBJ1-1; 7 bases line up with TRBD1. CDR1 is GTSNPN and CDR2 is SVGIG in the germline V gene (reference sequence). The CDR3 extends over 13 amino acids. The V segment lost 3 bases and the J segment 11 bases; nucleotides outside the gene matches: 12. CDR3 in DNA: TGTGCCTGGAGCCTATCGACAGGGAGGTTGGCTTTCTTT. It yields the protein CAWSLSTGRLAFF.

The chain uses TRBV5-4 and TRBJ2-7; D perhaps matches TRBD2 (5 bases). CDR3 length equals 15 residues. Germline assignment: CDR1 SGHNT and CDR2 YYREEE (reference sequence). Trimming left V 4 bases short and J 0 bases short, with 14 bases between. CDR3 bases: TGTGCCAGCAGCCCCCCTCCAGGAGGCTCCTACGAGCAGTACTTC. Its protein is CASSPPPGGSYEQYF.

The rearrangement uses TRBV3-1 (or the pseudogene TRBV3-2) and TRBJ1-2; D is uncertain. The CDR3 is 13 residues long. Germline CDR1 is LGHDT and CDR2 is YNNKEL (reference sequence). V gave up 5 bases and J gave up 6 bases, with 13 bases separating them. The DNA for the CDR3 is TGTGCCAGCAGCTCGAATAGTCGTAATGGCTACACCTTC. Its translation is CASSSNSRNGYTF.

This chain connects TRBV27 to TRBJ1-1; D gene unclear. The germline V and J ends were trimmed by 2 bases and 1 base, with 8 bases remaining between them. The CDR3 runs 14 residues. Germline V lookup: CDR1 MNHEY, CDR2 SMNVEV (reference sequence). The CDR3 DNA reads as TGTGCCAGCAGTTTAAACCCCAGGAACACTGAAGCTTTCTTT. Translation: CASSLNPRNTEAFF.

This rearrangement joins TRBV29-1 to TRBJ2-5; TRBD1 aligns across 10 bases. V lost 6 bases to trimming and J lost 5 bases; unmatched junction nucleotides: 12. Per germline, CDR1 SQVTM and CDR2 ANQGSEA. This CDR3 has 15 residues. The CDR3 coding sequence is TGCAGCGTCGAATCCGGGACAGGGGCGGTGGAGACCCAGTACTTC. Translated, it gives CSVESGTGAVETQYF.

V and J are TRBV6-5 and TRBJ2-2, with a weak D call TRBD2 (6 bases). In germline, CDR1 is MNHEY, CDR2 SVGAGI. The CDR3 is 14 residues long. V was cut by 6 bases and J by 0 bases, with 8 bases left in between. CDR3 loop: CASSRETNTGELFF. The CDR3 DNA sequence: TGTGCCAGCAGCCGGGAGACGAACACCGGGGAGCTGTTTTTT.

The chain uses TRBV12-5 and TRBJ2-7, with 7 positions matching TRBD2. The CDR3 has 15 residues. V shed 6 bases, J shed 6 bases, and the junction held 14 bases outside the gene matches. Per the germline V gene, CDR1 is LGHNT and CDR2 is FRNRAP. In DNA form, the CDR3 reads TGTGCTAGTGGATTCTGGACTAGTGGGGTCCCCGAGCAGTACTTC. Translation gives CASGFWTSGVPEQYF.

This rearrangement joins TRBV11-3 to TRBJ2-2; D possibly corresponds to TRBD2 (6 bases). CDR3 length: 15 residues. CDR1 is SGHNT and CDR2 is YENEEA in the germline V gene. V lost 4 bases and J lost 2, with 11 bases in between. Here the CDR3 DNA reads TGTGCCAGCAGCTCGCTAGCGCCTAACACCGGGGAGCTGTTTTTT. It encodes CASSSLAPNTGELFF.

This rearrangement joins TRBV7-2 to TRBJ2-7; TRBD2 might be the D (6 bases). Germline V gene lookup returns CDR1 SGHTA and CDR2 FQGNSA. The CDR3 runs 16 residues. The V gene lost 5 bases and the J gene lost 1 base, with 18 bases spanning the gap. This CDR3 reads CASSTPRGSGSYEQYF. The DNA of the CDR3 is TGTGCCAGCAGCACCCCCCGGGGTAGCGGTTCCTACGAGCAGTACTTC.

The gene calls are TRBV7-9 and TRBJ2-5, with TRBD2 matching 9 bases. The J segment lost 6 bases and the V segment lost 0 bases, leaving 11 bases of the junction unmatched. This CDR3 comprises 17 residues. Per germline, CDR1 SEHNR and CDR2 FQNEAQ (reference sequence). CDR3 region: CASSLAGLAGSLKTQYF. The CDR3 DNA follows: TGTGCCAGCAGCTTAGCCGGGCTAGCGGGATCCTTAAAGACCCAGTACTTC.

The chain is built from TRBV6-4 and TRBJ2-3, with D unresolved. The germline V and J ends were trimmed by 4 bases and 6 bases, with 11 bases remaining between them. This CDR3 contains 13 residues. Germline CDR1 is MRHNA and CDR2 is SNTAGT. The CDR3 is CASSVQVGDTQYF. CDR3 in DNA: TGTGCCAGCAGTGTCCAAGTCGGGGATACGCAGTATTTT.

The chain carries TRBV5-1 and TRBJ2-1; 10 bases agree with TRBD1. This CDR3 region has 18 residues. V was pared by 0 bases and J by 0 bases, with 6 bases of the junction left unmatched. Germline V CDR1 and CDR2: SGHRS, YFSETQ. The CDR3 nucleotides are TGCGCCAGCAGCTTGGATGGGACAGGGGCTAGCTCCTACAATGAGCAGTTCTTC. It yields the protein CASSLDGTGASSYNEQFF.

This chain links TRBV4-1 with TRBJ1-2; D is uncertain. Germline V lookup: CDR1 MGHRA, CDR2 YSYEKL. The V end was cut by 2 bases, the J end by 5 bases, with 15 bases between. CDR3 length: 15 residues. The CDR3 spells CASSQFTEAIYGYTF. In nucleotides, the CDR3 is TGCGCCAGCAGCCAATTTACAGAAGCCATTTATGGCTACACCTTC.

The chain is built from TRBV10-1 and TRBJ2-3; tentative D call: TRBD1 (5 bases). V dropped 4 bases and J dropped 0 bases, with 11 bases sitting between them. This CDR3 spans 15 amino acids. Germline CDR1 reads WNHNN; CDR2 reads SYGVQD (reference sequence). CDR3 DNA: TGCGCCAGCAGTGTCAGGACACTAAGCACAGATACGCAGTATTTT. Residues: CASSVRTLSTDTQYF.

CDR3 region: CASSPWGPALANYGYTF. The CDR3 DNA is TGTGCCAGCAGCCCTTGGGGGCCGGCCCTTGCTAACTATGGCTACACCTTC. V is TRBV11-2 and J is TRBJ1-2; possible D gene TRBD1, 6 bases. The CDR3 is 17 residues long. Trimming removed 5 bases at V and 0 bases at J, with 19 bases between. Germline V CDR1 and CDR2: SGHAT, FQNNGV.

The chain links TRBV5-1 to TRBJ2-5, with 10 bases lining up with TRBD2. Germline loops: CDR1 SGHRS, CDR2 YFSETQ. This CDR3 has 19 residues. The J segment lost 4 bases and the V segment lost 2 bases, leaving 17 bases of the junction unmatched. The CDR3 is CASSLQLASGRSYGETQYF. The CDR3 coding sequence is TGCGCCAGCAGCTTACAATTGGCTAGCGGGAGATCATACGGAGAGACCCAGTACTTC.